This is a list of T cell receptor beta chains from one sample in a study of T cell responses to AZD1222 COVID-19 vaccine. The repertoire was sequenced with immunoSEQ multiplex PCR; TCRdb's copy has only in-frame clones and lacks some. Of 130,000 to 150,000 clones listed, approximately 88% are singletons. The sample here was peripheral blood, taken on day 0 of AZD1222 vaccination. These receptors came from an adult in good health. Both conserved end residues are part of each CDR3. D genes are given only for firm matches. Clone size is not always given. Where it is, it says once, few, many or a class for expanded clones.

J gene,clone size,D gene,V gene,CDR3 length,CDR3 protein,CDR3 DNA
TRBJ1-3,.,.,TRBV18,15,CASSPPVGSGNTIYF,TGTGCCAGCTCACCACCGGTGGGCTCTGGAAACACCATATATTTT
TRBJ2-1,.,.,TRBV9,16,CASSADPQGPMDEQFF,TGTGCCAGCAGCGCAGACCCGCAGGGGCCGATGGATGAGCAGTTCTTC
TRBJ2-1,.,.,TRBV4-1,14,CASSLQGSYNEQFF,TGCGCCAGCAGTCTCCAGGGCTCCTACAATGAGCAGTTCTTC
TRBJ1-4,.,.,TRBV6-6,13,CASSYGTGEKLFF,TGTGCCAGCAGTTACGGGACCGGGGAGAAACTGTTTTTT
TRBJ1-2,.,.,TRBV5-4,13,CASSLGQRYGYTF,TGTGCCAGCAGCTTGGGACAGCGCTATGGCTACACCTTC
TRBJ1-2,once,.,TRBV6-5,13,CASRGGRFDGYTF,TGTGCCAGCAGGGGGGGGAGGTTTGATGGCTACACCTTC
TRBJ1-1,.,TRBD1,TRBV4-2,14,CASSLPGQGPEAFF,TGTGCCAGCAGCCTCCCAGGACAGGGCCCTGAAGCTTTCTTT
TRBJ1-2,.,.,TRBV7-2,16,CASSLVITGTSYGYTF,TGTGCCAGCAGCTTAGTCATAACAGGCACCTCCTATGGCTACACCTTC
TRBJ1-5,.,.,TRBV28,14,CASRTDPGNQPQHF,TGTGCCAGCAGAACCGATCCGGGGAATCAGCCCCAGCATTTT
TRBJ2-1,.,.,TRBV29-1,12,CSVISGDREQFF,TGCAGCGTTATCTCGGGTGACAGAGAGCAGTTCTTC
TRBJ2-7,.,TRBD1,TRBV3-1/TRBV3-2,14,CASSLGQALYEQYF,TGTGCCAGCAGCCTTGGACAGGCTCTCTACGAGCAGTACTTC